One T cell receptor (beta chain) is described in this entry. Its antigen remains unidentified. These data originate in a study of cytomegalovirus exposure and HLA in healthy donors. Overall study results and limits: Analyses of presence and absence presupposed an approximately uniform sequencing depth across donors. Among the most significant clusters, several appeared linked to common viral pathogens in a later analysis. A link between a missense DCLRE1C variant and TCR beta V- and J-gene trimming emerged from a later analysis.

PCR involved 60 Vbeta and 13 Jbeta primers. The method was immunoSEQ multiplex PCR; TCRdb's version includes in-frame clones alone and lacks a portion of them. The sample carries about 83,000 clones, 60% to 85% recorded once. Germline V lookup: CDR1 SGDLS, CDR2 YYNGEE. The CDR3 has 13 amino acids. Trimming took 0 bases from V and 0 from J, leaving 3 bases between them. The clonotype was recovered from a man between 18 and 35 years old in good health and CMV-seropositive. The V and J genes are TRBV9 and TRBJ1-2; D gene uncertain. What was sequenced was PBMCs. The CDR3 is CASSVAANYGYTF. The CDR3 coding sequence is TGTGCCAGCAGCGTAGCCGCTAACTATGGCTACACCTTC.